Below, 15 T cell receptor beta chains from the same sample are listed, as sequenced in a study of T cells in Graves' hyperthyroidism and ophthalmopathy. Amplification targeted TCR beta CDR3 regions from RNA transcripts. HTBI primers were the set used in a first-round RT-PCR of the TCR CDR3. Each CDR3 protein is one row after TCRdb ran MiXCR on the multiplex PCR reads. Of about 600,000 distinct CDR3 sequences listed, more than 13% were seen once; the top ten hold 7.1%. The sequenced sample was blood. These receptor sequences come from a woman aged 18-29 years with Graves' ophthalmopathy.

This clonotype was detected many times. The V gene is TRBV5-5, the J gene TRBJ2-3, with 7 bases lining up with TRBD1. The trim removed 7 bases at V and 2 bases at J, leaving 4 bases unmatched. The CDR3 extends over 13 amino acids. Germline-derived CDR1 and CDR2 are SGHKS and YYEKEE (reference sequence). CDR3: CASWQGVTDTQYF. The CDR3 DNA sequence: TGTGCCAGCTGGCAGGGGGTCACAGATACGCAGTATTTT.

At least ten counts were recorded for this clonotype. In DNA, the CDR3 is TGTGCCACCAGTGACATAGCGGGAGCCGCAGATACGCAGTATTTT. This gives the protein CATSDIAGAADTQYF. The chain combines TRBV24-1 with TRBJ2-3; 9 bases map to TRBD2. CDR1 is KGHDR and CDR2 is SFDVKD in the germline V gene. The length of the CDR3 is 15 residues. Losses at the gene ends were 4 bases for V and 4 bases for J; bases not matched to a gene: 5.

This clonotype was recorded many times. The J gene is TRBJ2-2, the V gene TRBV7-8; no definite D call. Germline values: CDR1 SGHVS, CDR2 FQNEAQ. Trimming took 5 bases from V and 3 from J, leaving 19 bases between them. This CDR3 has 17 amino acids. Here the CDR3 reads CASSEDKVHPDTGELFF. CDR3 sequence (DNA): TGTGCCAGCAGCGAAGACAAGGTGCATCCCGACACCGGGGAGCTGTTTTTT.

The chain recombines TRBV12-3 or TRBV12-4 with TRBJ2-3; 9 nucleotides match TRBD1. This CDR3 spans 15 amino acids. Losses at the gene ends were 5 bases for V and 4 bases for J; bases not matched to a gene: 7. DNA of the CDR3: TGTGCCAGCAGTCCGGACAGGGGCAGCGCAGATACGCAGTATTTT. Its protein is CASSPDRGSADTQYF.

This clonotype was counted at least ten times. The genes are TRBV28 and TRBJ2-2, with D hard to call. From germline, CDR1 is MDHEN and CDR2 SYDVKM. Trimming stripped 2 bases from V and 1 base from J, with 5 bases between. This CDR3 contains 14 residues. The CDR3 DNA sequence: TGTGCCAGCAGTTTAAGGGTGAACACCGGGGAGCTGTTTTTT. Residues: CASSLRVNTGELFF.

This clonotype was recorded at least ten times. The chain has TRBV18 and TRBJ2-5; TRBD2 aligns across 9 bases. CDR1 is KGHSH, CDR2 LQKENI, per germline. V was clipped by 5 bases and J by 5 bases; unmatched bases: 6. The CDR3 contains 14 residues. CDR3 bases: TGTGCCAGCTCAGAGGGACTAGCTGGGGAGACCCAGTACTTC. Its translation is CASSEGLAGETQYF.

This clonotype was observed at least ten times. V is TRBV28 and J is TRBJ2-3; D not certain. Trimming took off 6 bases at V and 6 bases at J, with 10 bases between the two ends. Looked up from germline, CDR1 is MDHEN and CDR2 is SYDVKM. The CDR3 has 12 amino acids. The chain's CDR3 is CASSTSADTQYF. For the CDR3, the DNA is TGTGCCAGCAGCACGTCTGCGGATACGCAGTATTTT.

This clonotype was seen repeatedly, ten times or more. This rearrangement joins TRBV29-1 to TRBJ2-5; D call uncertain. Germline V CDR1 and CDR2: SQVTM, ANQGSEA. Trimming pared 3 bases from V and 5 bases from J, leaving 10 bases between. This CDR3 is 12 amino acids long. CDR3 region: CSVDRAGETQYF. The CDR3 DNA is TGCAGCGTTGATAGGGCCGGGGAGACCCAGTACTTC.

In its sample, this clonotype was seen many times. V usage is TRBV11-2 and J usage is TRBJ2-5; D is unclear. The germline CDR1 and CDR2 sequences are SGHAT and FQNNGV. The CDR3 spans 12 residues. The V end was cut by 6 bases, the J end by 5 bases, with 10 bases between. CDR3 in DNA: TGTGCCAGCAGTATTCGCCGGGAGACCCAGTACTTC. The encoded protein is CASSIRRETQYF.

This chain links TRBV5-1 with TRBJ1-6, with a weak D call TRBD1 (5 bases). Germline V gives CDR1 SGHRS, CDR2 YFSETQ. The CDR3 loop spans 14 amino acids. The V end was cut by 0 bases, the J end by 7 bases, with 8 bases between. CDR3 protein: CASSLGDENSPLHF. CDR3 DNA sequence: TGCGCCAGCAGCTTGGGGGACGAAAATTCACCCCTCCACTTT.

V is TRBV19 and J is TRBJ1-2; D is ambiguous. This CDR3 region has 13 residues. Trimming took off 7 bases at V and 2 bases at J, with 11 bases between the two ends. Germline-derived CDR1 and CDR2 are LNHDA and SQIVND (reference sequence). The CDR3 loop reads CASTNAANYGYTF. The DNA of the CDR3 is TGTGCCAGTACCAATGCAGCGAACTATGGCTACACCTTC. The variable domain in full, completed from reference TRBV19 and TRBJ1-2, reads DGGITQSPKYLFRKEGQNVTLSCEQNLNHDAMYWYRQDPGQGLRLIYYSQIVNDFQKGDIAEGYSVSREKKESFPLTVTSAQKNPTAFYLCASTNAANYGYTFGSGTRLTVV.

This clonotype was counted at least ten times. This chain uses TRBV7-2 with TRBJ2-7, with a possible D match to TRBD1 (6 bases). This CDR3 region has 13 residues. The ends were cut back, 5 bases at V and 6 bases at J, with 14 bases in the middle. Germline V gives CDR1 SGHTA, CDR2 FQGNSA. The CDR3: CASSLHYRVEQYF. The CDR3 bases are TGTGCCAGCAGCCTTCATTACAGGGTCGAGCAGTACTTC.

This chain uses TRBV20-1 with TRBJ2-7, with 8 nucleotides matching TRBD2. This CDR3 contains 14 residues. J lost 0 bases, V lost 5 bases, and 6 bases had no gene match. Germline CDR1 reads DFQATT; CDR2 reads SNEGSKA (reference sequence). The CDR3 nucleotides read TGCAGTGCTCCACCGCTAGCGGGCTCCTACGAGCAGTACTTC. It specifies CSAPPLAGSYEQYF.

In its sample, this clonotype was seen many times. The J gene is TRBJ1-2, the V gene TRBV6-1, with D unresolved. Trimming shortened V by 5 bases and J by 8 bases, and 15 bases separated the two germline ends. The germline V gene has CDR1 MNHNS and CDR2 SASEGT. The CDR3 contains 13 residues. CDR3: CASSPPYGTGYTF. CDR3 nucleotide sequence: TGTGCCAGCAGTCCCCCATATGGAACCGGCTACACCTTC.

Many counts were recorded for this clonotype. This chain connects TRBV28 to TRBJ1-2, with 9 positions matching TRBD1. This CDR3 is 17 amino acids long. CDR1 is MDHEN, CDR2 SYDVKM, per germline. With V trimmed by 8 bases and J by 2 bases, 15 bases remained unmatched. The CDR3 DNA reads TGTGCCAGCCTGGGGGTAAAACAGGGGGCTGGAAACTATGGCTACACCTTC. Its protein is CASLGVKQGAGNYGYTF.